This T cell receptor beta chain was sequenced for a study of control samples from healthy donors and cancer patients. Here immunoSEQ multiplex PCR was the method, and the copy in TCRdb shows in-frame clones only, minus some. The sample holds about 82,000 clones; around 94% are singletons and the top ten take around 4.9%. Per the germline V gene, CDR1 is MDHEN and CDR2 is SYDVKM. V trimming: 6 bases; J trimming: 4 bases; junction bases outside the gene matches: 15. The CDR3 is made up of 18 amino acids. The clonotype comes from a woman in her late teens or twenties in good health. The sample was blood. The chain carries TRBV28 and TRBJ1-2; TRBD1 matches 12 bases. CDR3 region: CASRAPGTGGGWGYGYTF. As DNA, the CDR3 is TGTGCCAGCAGGGCGCCGGGGACAGGGGGCGGTTGGGGCTATGGCTACACCTTC.